These 9 T cell receptor beta chains were all obtained from the same sample, sequenced in a study of PD-L1 blockade in urothelial cancer. TCRdb's table, derived via immunoSEQ multiplex PCR, lists solely in-frame clones and lacks some. The table includes tens of thousands of clones, 75% to 90% detected once. Sequencing used PBMCs, obtained around atezolizumab (anti-PD-L1) treatment. The receptor set was obtained from a woman aged 70-85 years with urothelial cancer.

The V gene is TRBV28, the J gene TRBJ1-1; D is unresolved. Germline V gene sequence: CDR1 MDHEN, CDR2 SYDVKM. This CDR3 is built from 15 residues. V was clipped by 7 bases and J by 0 bases, with 15 bases between them. The CDR3 DNA follows: TGTGCCAGCATTAGCGGTGGAGCCATGAACACTGAAGCTTTCTTT. The encoded protein is CASISGGAMNTEAFF.

The chain uses TRBV19 and TRBJ1-1; 9 bases are shared with TRBD1. The germline V gene has CDR1 LNHDA and CDR2 SQIVND (reference sequence). The CDR3 contains 17 residues. The V segment lost 0 bases and the J segment 1 base; nucleotides outside the gene matches: 6. The CDR3 sequence: CASSIDAGQGKNTEAFF. Written as DNA, the CDR3 is TGTGCCAGTAGTATAGACGCGGGACAGGGAAAGAACACTGAAGCTTTCTTT.

The chain uses TRBV19 and TRBJ1-5; D gene uncertain. Germline V gene lookup returns CDR1 LNHDA and CDR2 SQIVND (reference sequence). The CDR3 contains 16 residues. V was clipped by 0 bases and J by 2 bases, with 11 bases between them. The CDR3: CASSIDFERGNQPQHF. The CDR3 nucleotides read TGTGCCAGTAGTATAGATTTCGAGCGGGGCAATCAGCCCCAGCATTTT.

This chain uses TRBV6-4 with TRBJ2-2, with 7 bases lining up with TRBD2. Germline assignment: CDR1 MRHNA and CDR2 SNTAGT. The CDR3 is 15 residues long. Germline trimming cut 0 bases from V and 6 bases from J; bases unmatched to any gene: 4. The CDR3 sequence is CASSDSGRGSGELFF. The CDR3 bases are TGTGCCAGCAGTGACTCCGGGCGGGGGTCCGGGGAGCTGTTTTTT.

The chain carries TRBV5-1 and TRBJ1-4; 9 bases fit TRBD1. The CDR3 loop spans 20 amino acids. J lost 0 bases, V lost 0 bases, and 12 bases had no gene match. The germline CDR1 and CDR2 sequences are SGHRS and YFSETQ. The CDR3: CASSLASAGDRVATNEKLFF. The CDR3 DNA follows: TGCGCCAGCAGCTTGGCCTCGGCAGGGGACAGGGTAGCAACTAATGAAAAACTGTTTTTT.

V gene TRBV5-4 combines with J gene TRBJ2-5; D is uncertain. The CDR3 runs 14 residues. Germline CDR1 is SGHNT and CDR2 is YYREEE (reference sequence). V lost 0 bases to trimming and J lost 4 bases, with 10 bases between them. The DNA of the CDR3 is TGTGCCAGCAGCTTGGCCGGCCCGGGAGAGACCCAGTACTTC. Translation: CASSLAGPGETQYF.

The rearrangement joins TRBV7-9 to TRBJ2-5; D unresolved. V was trimmed by 1 base and J by 0 bases, leaving 12 bases between them. The germline gives CDR1 SEHNR, CDR2 FQNEAQ (reference sequence). This CDR3 has 16 amino acids. CDR3 coding DNA: TGTGCCAGCAGCTTAGGCGTCACCTTGGACCAAGAGACCCAGTACTTC. It specifies CASSLGVTLDQETQYF.

V gene TRBV7-9 combines with J gene TRBJ2-5; D might be TRBD1 (5 bases). Trimming left V 2 bases short and J 1 base short, with 14 bases between. CDR3 size: 16 residues. Germline CDR1 and CDR2: SEHNR and FQNEAQ (reference sequence). In DNA form, the CDR3 reads TGTGCCAGCAGCTTATGGGTGACAGCAAGCCAAGAGACCCAGTACTTC. This codes for CASSLWVTASQETQYF.

The chain has TRBV6-6 and TRBJ1-1, with 7 positions matching TRBD1. Trimming removed 4 bases from V and 0 bases from J; junction bases left unmatched: 2. The CDR3 totals 14 residues. The germline CDR1 and CDR2 sequences are MNHNY and SVGAGI (reference sequence). The CDR3 DNA reads as TGTGCCAGCAGTTGGACAGGAATGAACACTGAAGCTTTCTTT. Its translation: CASSWTGMNTEAFF.